These 2 T cell receptor beta chains share one sample of origin, sequenced in a study of T cell responses to AZD1222 COVID-19 vaccine. Generated by immunoSEQ multiplex PCR, the TCRdb table keeps only in-frame clones and is missing some. The sample lists approximately 140,000 clones, over 85% occurring once. Sequencing was performed on peripheral blood, taken on day 0 of AZD1222 vaccination. The origin of the receptors is an adult in good health.

V and J are TRBV11-3 and TRBJ2-1; maybe TRBD1 (6 bases). Germline V gene lookup returns CDR1 SGHNT and CDR2 YENEEA. Trimming stripped 5 bases from V and 7 bases from J, with 15 bases between. The CDR3 runs 14 residues. CDR3 sequence reads: CASSATGTRNEQFF. CDR3 DNA: TGTGCCAGCAGCGCGACCGGGACACGAAATGAGCAGTTCTTC.

The chain uses TRBV6-5 and TRBJ1-1; no firm D call. Germline V gene sequence: CDR1 MNHEY, CDR2 SVGAGI. The V end lost 6 bases, the J end lost 1 base, and 9 bases lay between the germline ends. This CDR3 is 13 amino acids long. The CDR3: CASRTWKNTEAFF. In DNA form, the CDR3 reads TGTGCCAGCAGAACGTGGAAGAACACTGAAGCTTTCTTT.